This TCR beta chain was sequenced during a study of blood T cell repertoires in COVID-19. Clones were read by immunoSEQ multiplex PCR, and TCRdb kept only the in-frame ones, dropping some. The sample holds 150,000 or so clones, 75% to 85% seen once. Per the germline V gene, CDR1 is SGHRS and CDR2 is YFSETQ. The CDR3 covers 16 residues. Trimming removed 0 bases from V and 4 bases from J, with 13 bases in between. Sequences were obtained from peripheral blood. V gene TRBV5-1 combines with J gene TRBJ1-4, with D possibly matching TRBD1 (5 bases). The clonotype was recovered from a man between 60 and 75 years old with active or convalescent COVID-19. The CDR3 DNA reads TGCGCCAGCAGCTTGGACGGGGTCGGGGGTAATGAAAAACTGTTTTTT. Its protein product is CASSLDGVGGNEKLFF. Full variable domain (missing parts from reference TRBV5-1 and TRBJ1-4): KAGVTQTPRYLIKTRGQQVTLSCSPISGHRSVSWYQQTPGQGLQFLFEYFSETQRNKGNFPGRFSGRQFSNSRSEMNVSTLELGDSALYLCASSLDGVGGNEKLFFGSGTQLSVL.